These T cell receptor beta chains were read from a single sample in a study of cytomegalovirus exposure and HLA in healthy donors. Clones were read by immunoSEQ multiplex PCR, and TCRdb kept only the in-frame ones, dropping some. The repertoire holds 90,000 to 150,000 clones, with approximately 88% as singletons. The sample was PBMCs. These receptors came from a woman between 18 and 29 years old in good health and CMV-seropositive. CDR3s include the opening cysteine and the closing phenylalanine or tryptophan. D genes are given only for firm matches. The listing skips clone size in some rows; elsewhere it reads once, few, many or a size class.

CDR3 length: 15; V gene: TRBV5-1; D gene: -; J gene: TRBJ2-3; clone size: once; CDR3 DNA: TGCGCCAGCAGCTTGTTCGACGGGGCGGGGGATACGCAGTATTTT; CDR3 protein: CASSLFDGAGDTQYF
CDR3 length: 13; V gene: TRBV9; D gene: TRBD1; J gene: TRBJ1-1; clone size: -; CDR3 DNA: TGTGCCAGCAGCACACAGGGGGGCACTGAAGCTTTCTTT; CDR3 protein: CASSTQGGTEAFF
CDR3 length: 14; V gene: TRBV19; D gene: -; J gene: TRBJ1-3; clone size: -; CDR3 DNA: TGTGCCAGTAGTATCACTAGCTCTGGAAACACCATATATTTT; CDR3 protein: CASSITSSGNTIYF
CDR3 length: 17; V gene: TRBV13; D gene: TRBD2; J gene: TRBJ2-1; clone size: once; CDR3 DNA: TGTGCCAGCAGCTCTGAACTAGCGGGAGGGCCGGTCAATGAGCAGTTCTTC; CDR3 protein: CASSSELAGGPVNEQFF
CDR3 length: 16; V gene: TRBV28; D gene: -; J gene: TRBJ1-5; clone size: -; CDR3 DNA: TGTGCCAGCAGTCCCCATGGCCAGGGTAGCAATCAGCCCCAGCATTTT; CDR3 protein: CASSPHGQGSNQPQHF
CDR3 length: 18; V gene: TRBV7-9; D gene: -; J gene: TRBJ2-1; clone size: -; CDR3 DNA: TGTGCCAGCACCAGCGGCGGTCAGACGAAAAGCTCCTACAATGAGCAGTTCTTC; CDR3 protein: CASTSGGQTKSSYNEQFF
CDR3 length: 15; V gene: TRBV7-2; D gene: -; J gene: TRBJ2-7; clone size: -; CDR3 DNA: TGTGCCAGCAGCTTAGTCGGGAACAGAGACTACGAGCAGTACTTC; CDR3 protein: CASSLVGNRDYEQYF
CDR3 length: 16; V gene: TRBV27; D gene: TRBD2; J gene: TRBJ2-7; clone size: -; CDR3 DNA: TGTGCCAGCAGTTTATCCCCAGCGGGAGGTACCTACGAGCAGTACTTC; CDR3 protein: CASSLSPAGGTYEQYF
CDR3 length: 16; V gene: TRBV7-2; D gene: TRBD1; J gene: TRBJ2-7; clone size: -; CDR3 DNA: TGTGCCAGCAGCTTAGCCGGGGGACAGGGCCGCTTCGAGCAGTACTTC; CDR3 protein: CASSLAGGQGRFEQYF
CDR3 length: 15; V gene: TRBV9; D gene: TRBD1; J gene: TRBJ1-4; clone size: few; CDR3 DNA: TGTGCCAGCAGCGTAGCTACAGGGGACAATGAAAAACTGTTTTTT; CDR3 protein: CASSVATGDNEKLFF
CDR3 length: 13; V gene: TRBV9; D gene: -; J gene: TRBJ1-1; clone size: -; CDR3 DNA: TGTGCCAGCAGCCCGTCGGGGTTCACTGAAGCTTTCTTT; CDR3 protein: CASSPSGFTEAFF